Listed below are T cell receptor beta chains from one sample, sequenced in a study of blood T cell repertoires in COVID-19. Libraries were prepared by immunoSEQ multiplex PCR; TCRdb keeps only in-frame clonotypes and omits some of them. The profile covers 150,000 to 200,000 clones, with 70% to 90% appearing a single time and about a tenth taken by the ten largest. What was sequenced was peripheral blood. The source of these receptors is a woman in her fifties or sixties with COVID-19, enrolled during active disease. The CDR3 runs from the conserved cysteine through the conserved F or W. A D gene is named only where the DNA matches it firmly. Clone size, where shown, is once, few, many, or a class for clones that have expanded.

V gene,J gene,clone size,D gene,CDR3 DNA,CDR3 protein
TRBV6-5,TRBJ1-1,-,TRBD1,TGTGCCAGCCGGGACAGGGCGGTCACTGAAGCTTTCTTT,CASRDRAVTEAFF
TRBV4-3,TRBJ2-7,-,TRBD2,TGCGCCAGCAGCCGAGGGACTAGCGGCTACGAGCAGTACTTC,CASSRGTSGYEQYF
TRBV4-1,TRBJ2-7,-,-,TGCGCCAGCAGCCAATCAGACAGCTTAACCTACGAGCAGTACTTC,CASSQSDSLTYEQYF
TRBV7-9,TRBJ1-2,few,TRBD1,TGTGCCAGCAGCCCCGGACCGGACAGGGGAGTCTATGGCTACACCTTC,CASSPGPDRGVYGYTF
TRBV18,TRBJ2-7,-,TRBD2,TGTGCCAGCTCACCAGTGGGACTAGCGACTTACGAGCAGTACTTC,CASSPVGLATYEQYF
TRBV28,TRBJ1-3,-,TRBD1,TGTGCCAGCAGTTTACCCTTTGACAGGGGGCCTGGAAACACCATATATTTT,CASSLPFDRGPGNTIYF
TRBV19,TRBJ1-2,-,TRBD1,TGTGCCAGTAGTATGGGCGACAGGGGGGCGAGTACCTTC,CASSMGDRGASTF
TRBV7-2,TRBJ1-4,-,-,TGTGCCAGCAGCTTATGGACAGCAACTAATGAAAAACTGTTTTTT,CASSLWTATNEKLFF
TRBV10-3,TRBJ2-1,-,TRBD1,TGTGCCATCAGTGAGGGACAGGGTTTCAATGAGCAGTTCTTC,CAISEGQGFNEQFF
TRBV19,TRBJ2-7,-,-,TGTGCCAGTAGTCGAGGTGGAGCGGAATTACTCTACGAGCAGTACTTC,CASSRGGAELLYEQYF
TRBV11-2,TRBJ2-7,-,-,TGTGCCAGCAGCTTTGCGGGCTCCTACGAGCAGTACTTC,CASSFAGSYEQYF
TRBV27,TRBJ2-7,-,TRBD2,TGTGCCAGCAGTCCCCCCGACGGTTTACTAGCGGGAGTCGGCGAGCAGTACTTC,CASSPPDGLLAGVGEQYF
TRBV7-2,TRBJ2-1,-,TRBD2,TGTGCCAGCAGCTTAAGGGCTAGCGGGGGGAATTACAATGAGCAGTTCTTC,CASSLRASGGNYNEQFF
TRBV28,TRBJ1-3,-,TRBD1,TGTGCCAGCAGTTCCGGCGACAGGGTAATCTCTGGAAACACCATATATTTT,CASSSGDRVISGNTIYF
TRBV19,TRBJ1-2,-,TRBD1,TGTGCCAGTAGTATGAGGGGGCTTGGCTATGGCTACACCTTC,CASSMRGLGYGYTF
TRBV19,TRBJ1-4,-,-,TGTGCCAGTCTATGGAGCGAAAAACTGTTTTTT,CASLWSEKLFF
TRBV4-3,TRBJ2-2,-,TRBD2,TGCGCCAGCAGCCATTGGGGACTAGCGGGAGTAGGGACCGGGGAGCTGTTTTTT,CASSHWGLAGVGTGELFF
TRBV30,TRBJ1-5,few,TRBD1,TGTGCCTGGAACCGGGACAGAGGGACGGTTGGCAATCAGCCCCAGCATTTT,CAWNRDRGTVGNQPQHF
TRBV5-1,TRBJ1-4,-,-,TGCGCCAGCAGCTTGGGTGGGACTGGTAATGAAAAACTGTTTTTT,CASSLGGTGNEKLFF
TRBV6-2/TRBV6-3,TRBJ2-3,once,TRBD1,TGTGCCAGCAGTTACTCTAGAGGGACAGTAAGCACAGATACGCAGTATTTT,CASSYSRGTVSTDTQYF
TRBV14,TRBJ2-3,-,-,TGTGCCAGCAGCCAATCCAGGGGTCTGGGCACAGATACGCAGTATTTT,CASSQSRGLGTDTQYF
TRBV5-3,TRBJ1-5,-,TRBD1,TGTGCCAGAAGCTTCCCCGGGACAGAAGGCAATCAGCCCCAGCATTTT,CARSFPGTEGNQPQHF
TRBV9,TRBJ2-7,-,-,TGTGCCAGCAGCGTATCTCCGGACAAGACCTACGAGCAGTACTTC,CASSVSPDKTYEQYF
TRBV6-5,TRBJ1-4,once,-,TGTGCCGCGGGTCCAAATAATGAAAAACTGTTTTTT,CAAGPNNEKLFF
TRBV5-1,TRBJ1-4,-,-,TGCGCCAGCAGCCTACAGGGTTCTAATGAAAAACTGTTTTTT,CASSLQGSNEKLFF
TRBV3-1/TRBV3-2,TRBJ1-4,-,-,TGTGCCAGCAGCCAAGGGATAACAGGGAGGGGTGAAAAACTGTTTTTT,CASSQGITGRGEKLFF
TRBV29-1,TRBJ2-7,-,-,TGCAGCGTTGTTGATTCAGGGAAACTCTCCTACGAGCAGTACTTC,CSVVDSGKLSYEQYF
TRBV30,TRBJ2-7,-,TRBD2,TGTGCCTGGGCAAGCGGGGGGATCAGGTACGAGCAGTACTTC,CAWASGGIRYEQYF
TRBV30,TRBJ1-2,-,-,TGTGCCTGGAGTGGGGGAAGGGGGAACTATGGCTACACCTTC,CAWSGGRGNYGYTF
TRBV4-1,TRBJ1-1,-,-,TGCGCCAGCAGCCAAGATCCAGGGCTGAATACTGAAGCTTTCTTT,CASSQDPGLNTEAFF
TRBV5-3,TRBJ1-1,-,-,TGTGCCAGAAGCTTAGAGCGTCTTTGTATGAACACTGAAGCTTTCTTT,CARSLERLCMNTEAFF
TRBV19,TRBJ2-1,-,TRBD1,TGTGCCAGTAGTGCGCCAGACAGGGGGCTATTATACAATGAGCAGTTCTTC,CASSAPDRGLLYNEQFF
TRBV5-1,TRBJ2-1,-,TRBD2,TGCGCCAGCAGCGGAGGTTCTAGCGGGAGGGCGAATGAGCAGTTCTTC,CASSGGSSGRANEQFF
TRBV14,TRBJ1-6,-,-,TGTGCCAGCAGCCGACAGTTTTCACCCCTCCACTTT,CASSRQFSPLHF
TRBV2,TRBJ2-7,once,-,TGTGCCAGCAGTTCTTACGAGCAGTACTTC,CASSSYEQYF
TRBV15,TRBJ2-7,-,TRBD2,TGTGCCACCAGCAAAATAGCGGGATCCAACGAGCAGTACTTC,CATSKIAGSNEQYF
TRBV4-2,TRBJ2-3,-,TRBD2,TGTGCCAGCAGCTCGCGGGAGGGTGAGGGCACAGATACGCAGTATTTT,CASSSREGEGTDTQYF
TRBV21-1,TRBJ1-1,-,-,TGTGCCAGCAGCAAAGAAGGACAGGGGACTGAAGCTTTCTTT,CASSKEGQGTEAFF
TRBV4-3,TRBJ2-7,-,-,TGCGCCAGCAGCCAAGCTTGGGCTGCCTACGAGCAGTACTTC,CASSQAWAAYEQYF
TRBV30,TRBJ2-1,-,-,TGTGCCTGGAGTCTAAGTTCGATGGCCGAGGGTGAGCAGTTCTTC,CAWSLSSMAEGEQFF
TRBV6-5,TRBJ2-7,-,-,TGTGCCAGCATGAGGAGGGGATCCTACGAGCAGTACTTC,CASMRRGSYEQYF
TRBV11-2,TRBJ2-6,-,-,TGTGCCAGCAGAAGGGGTTCTGGGGCCAACGTCCTGACTTTC,CASRRGSGANVLTF